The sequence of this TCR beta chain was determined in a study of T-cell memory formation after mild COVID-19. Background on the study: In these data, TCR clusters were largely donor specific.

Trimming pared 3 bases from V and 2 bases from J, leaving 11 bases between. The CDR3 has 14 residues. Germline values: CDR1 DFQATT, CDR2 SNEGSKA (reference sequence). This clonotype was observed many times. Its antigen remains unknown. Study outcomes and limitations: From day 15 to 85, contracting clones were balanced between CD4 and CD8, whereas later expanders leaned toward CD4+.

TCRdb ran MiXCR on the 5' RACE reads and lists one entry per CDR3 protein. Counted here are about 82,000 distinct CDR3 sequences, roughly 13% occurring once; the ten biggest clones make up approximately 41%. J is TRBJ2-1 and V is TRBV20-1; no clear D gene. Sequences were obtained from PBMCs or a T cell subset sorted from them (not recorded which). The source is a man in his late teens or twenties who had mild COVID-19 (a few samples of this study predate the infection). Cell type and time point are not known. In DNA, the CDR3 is TGCAGTGCTAGCCAAGCGAAAGCCTACAATGAGCAGTTCTTC. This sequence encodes CSASQAKAYNEQFF.